This entry concerns a single T cell receptor (beta chain). These data come from a study of blood T cell repertoires in COVID-19. Across the whole study: Samples came from the United States, Italy and Spain, spanning acute and convalescent COVID-19. T cells, B-cell-depleted T cells, or PBMCs supplied cDNA or gDNA.

In the authors' methods: Quantification of nucleated cells was approximated via reference gene primer amplification. Using immunoSEQ multiplex PCR, the repertoire was profiled, and TCRdb retains in-frame clones only, with some absent. V, J and clone size reflect that table, while D and trimming were determined from the DNA. The sample has about 59,000 clones, roughly 70% seen once. The CDR3 sequence is 13 residues long. Germline lookup yields CDR1 SQVTM and CDR2 ANQGSEA. With 3 bases removed from V and 5 bases from J, the gap between germline ends came to 13 bases. Sequencing was performed on peripheral blood. This rearrangement joins TRBV29-1 to TRBJ1-1, with D possibly TRBD1 on 6 matching bases. The clonotype comes from a woman in her 70s with acute or convalescent COVID-19. CDR3 nucleotides: TGCAGCGTTGATTATGGAAGGGGGACTGAAGCTTTCTTT. Translating it yields CSVDYGRGTEAFF. Complete variable domain (other parts from reference TRBV29-1 and TRBJ1-1): SAVISQKPSRDICQRGTSLTIQCQVDSQVTMMFWYRQQPGQSLTLIATANQGSEATYESGFVIDKFPISRPNLTFSTLTVSNMSPEDSSIYLCSVDYGRGTEAFFGQGTRLTVV.